These T cell receptor beta chains were read from a single sample in a study of regulatory T cells in long-lasting Graves disease. Via MiXCR, TCRdb re-called the multiplex PCR reads, giving one row per CDR3 protein. The table includes 350,000 to 400,000 distinct CDR3 sequences, roughly a sixth detected once. The starting material was peripheral blood mononuclear cells (PBMCs), obtained at new diagnosis, from a patient treated with antithyroid drugs. The source of these receptors is a female donor with Graves disease. CDR3s include the opening cysteine and the closing phenylalanine or tryptophan. The D gene is left open where the match is weak. Where a row states a size, it is once, few, many or the class of an expanded clone; other rows omit it.

TGTGCCAGCCGGGACAGAGGTGAGGATACGCAGTATTTT | CASRDRGEDTQYF | TRBJ2-3 | few | TRBV9 | TRBD1
TGTGCTAGTGGTTTGGGAAAGACAGGGGGAAACTACGAGCAGTACTTC | CASGLGKTGGNYEQYF | TRBJ2-7 | many | TRBV12-5 | TRBD1
TGTGCCAGCAGCGTAGGCGGCAGGCTGGACGAAAAACTGTTTTTT | CASSVGGRLDEKLFF | TRBJ1-4 | many | TRBV9 | NA
TGTGCCAGCAGTCTGGGGACAAGAAGGAACACTGAAGCTTTCTTT | CASSLGTRRNTEAFF | TRBJ1-1 | NA | TRBV12-3/TRBV12-4 | NA
TGTGCCATCAGTGAGCCTCAGTCCAATCAGCAGTTCTTC | CAISEPQSNQQFF | TRBJ2-1 | many | TRBV10-3 | NA
TGTGCCAGCACCCTAGGCCTTCTAGCGGGAGGTGCAGATACGCAGTATTTT | CASTLGLLAGGADTQYF | TRBJ2-3 | many | TRBV28 | TRBD2
TGTGCCAGCAGGCCTGTGAGACGCACTGAAGCTTTCTTT | CASRPVRRTEAFF | TRBJ1-1 | few | TRBV3-1 | NA
TGCAGTGCTAGTGACCGGCGGGGGAGGGACACTGAAGCTTTCTTT | CSASDRRGRDTEAFF | TRBJ1-1 | many | TRBV20-1 | NA
TGTGCCAGCAGTTTATCTCTCGGGATCGGGCAGTACTTC | CASSLSLGIGQYF | TRBJ2-7 | NA | TRBV27 | NA
TGTGCCAGCAGTGAAGTTCGACGGGGCTACAATGAGCAGTTCTTC | CASSEVRRGYNEQFF | TRBJ2-1 | few | TRBV6-4 | NA
TGTGCCACAAGAGCCTACGAGCAGTACTTC | CATRAYEQYF | TRBJ2-7 | NA | TRBV6-2/TRBV6-3 | NA
TGTGCCAGCAGCATCATGGACAGTACCTACGAGCAGTACTTC | CASSIMDSTYEQYF | TRBJ2-7 | many | TRBV28 | NA
TGTGCCAGCACATCTTATATAAGCGGGGAGACCCAGTACTTC | CASTSYISGETQYF | TRBJ2-5 | few | TRBV12-3/TRBV12-4 | NA
TGTGCCAGCAGCGCTGGGACTAGCGGGGCCCCGCGGGCCAATGAGCAGTTCTTC | CASSAGTSGAPRANEQFF | TRBJ2-1 | few | TRBV9 | TRBD2
TGTGCCACCAGCCGAGGCCCCGGGTGGGCGAAAAGCACAGATACGCAGTATTTT | CATSRGPGWAKSTDTQYF | TRBJ2-3 | NA | TRBV15 | NA
TGTGCCATCAGTGAGGGGGAGGTCGATGAGCAGTTCTTC | CAISEGEVDEQFF | TRBJ2-1 | many | TRBV10-3 | NA
TGCGCCAGCAGTGAGTCGACAGGGGGTAGTTCACCCCTCCACTTT | CASSESTGGSSPLHF | TRBJ1-6 | NA | TRBV10-1 | TRBD1
TGTGCCAGCAGCCTCCGGGACAACTACGAGCAGTACTTC | CASSLRDNYEQYF | TRBJ2-7 | once | TRBV6-1 | NA
TGTGCCAGCACCCGGGACAGGATGGGGAGCAATCAGCCCCAGCATTTT | CASTRDRMGSNQPQHF | TRBJ1-5 | NA | TRBV2 | TRBD1
TGTGCCAGCAGTTTTTTTCCCCCCCCGGATAATGAAAAACTGTTTTTT | CASSFFPPPDNEKLFF | TRBJ1-4 | NA | TRBV28 | NA
TGTGCCAGCAGTTCTCCGGACGATTACCAAGAGACCCAGTACTTC | CASSSPDDYQETQYF | TRBJ2-5 | many | TRBV6-5 | NA
TGTGCCAGCAGCCAAGCTCCTCCAGGGAGTAATGAGCAGTTCTTC | CASSQAPPGSNEQFF | TRBJ2-1 | many | TRBV3-1 | NA
TGTGCCAGCAGTTTCGGCAGGGGTAATTCACCCCTCCACTTT | CASSFGRGNSPLHF | TRBJ1-6 | NA | TRBV12-3/TRBV12-4 | NA
TGTGCCAGCAGTGTTCATGGGGGCACTGAAGCTTTCTTT | CASSVHGGTEAFF | TRBJ1-1 | many | TRBV2 | NA
TGTGCCATCAACTCGGCGACAGATACGCAGTATTTT | CAINSATDTQYF | TRBJ2-3 | few | TRBV10-3 | NA
TGCAGTGCTAGAGTCTGGGGGGATCCGAACACTGAAGCTTTCTTT | CSARVWGDPNTEAFF | TRBJ1-1 | many | TRBV20-1 | NA
TGCGCCAGCAGCTTGTATCGGACAGCCCCTAATGAAAAACTGTTTTTT | CASSLYRTAPNEKLFF | TRBJ1-4 | many | TRBV5-1 | NA
TGTGCCACCAGCAGAGATTACACGGAAAACTATGGCTACACCTTC | CATSRDYTENYGYTF | TRBJ1-2 | NA | TRBV15 | NA
TGCGCCAGCAGCTTGGGGGGAAGAACTGAAGCTTTCTTT | CASSLGGRTEAFF | TRBJ1-1 | many | TRBV5-1 | NA
TGTGCCAGCACTTACACGAACACCGGGGAGCTGTTTTTT | CASTYTNTGELFF | TRBJ2-2 | few | TRBV6-2/TRBV6-3 | NA
TGTGCCTGGACACCCCCTACAAAGAGGATGAACACTGAAGCTTTCTTT | CAWTPPTKRMNTEAFF | TRBJ1-1 | many | TRBV30 | NA
TGTGCTAGTGGTTTGTGGGACAGGGTGGGAACAGATACGCAGTATTTT | CASGLWDRVGTDTQYF | TRBJ2-3 | many | TRBV12-5 | TRBD1
TGCAGCGTTGAGACAGGGCCTTGGTGGTCCTACGAGCAGTACTTC | CSVETGPWWSYEQYF | TRBJ2-7 | many | TRBV29-1 | TRBD1
TGCGCCAGCAGCCACCGTAGCCTTCAGGACAGGGGGCTTATGGAAAAACTGTTTTTT | CASSHRSLQDRGLMEKLFF | TRBJ1-4 | many | TRBV4-1 | TRBD1
TGTGCCAGCAGCGGAGCTGACAGAGCGAACTATGGCTACACCTTC | CASSGADRANYGYTF | TRBJ1-2 | many | TRBV6-2/TRBV6-3 | NA
TGCGCCAGCAGCCCAAGCCGGACAGGGACAACAGATACGCAGTATTTT | CASSPSRTGTTDTQYF | TRBJ2-3 | NA | TRBV4-1 | TRBD1
TGCGCCAGCAGCCAGAGGGCGGGGGGCTATGAGGCTTTCTTT | CASSQRAGGYEAFF | TRBJ1-1 | many | TRBV4-1 | NA
TGTGCCAGCAGTTACGGGGCTTCATTAGATACAAACACTGAAGCTTTCTTT | CASSYGASLDTNTEAFF | TRBJ1-1 | NA | TRBV6-2/TRBV6-3 | NA
TGTGCCACCAGTGATTTCGATACCTCACAGTTCTTC | CATSDFDTSQFF | TRBJ2-1 | NA | TRBV24-1 | NA
TGCGCCAGCAGCCAAACACCCACAGATACGCAGTATTTT | CASSQTPTDTQYF | TRBJ2-3 | NA | TRBV4-1 | NA
TGTGCCAGCAGTCAAGGACGGAGCCCTACGTCTGATACGCAGTATTTT | CASSQGRSPTSDTQYF | TRBJ2-3 | many | TRBV12-3/TRBV12-4 | NA
TGTGCCAGCAGTTACTTGACGATCCCCGGGACAGGGGATCTCTACGAGCAGTACTTC | CASSYLTIPGTGDLYEQYF | TRBJ2-7 | many | TRBV6-2/TRBV6-3 | TRBD1
TGTGCCAGCAGCTCAGGGACCGCTGGCTACACCTTC | CASSSGTAGYTF | TRBJ1-2 | NA | TRBV7-9 | NA
TGTGCCAGCAGCTTAGTCCTTTTCGGCTTGGGCTTTGAGCAGTTCTTC | CASSLVLFGLGFEQFF | TRBJ2-1 | many | TRBV11-2 | NA
TGCAGTGCTCCTCAAGGACTAGCGGGAGGTCGGCTCCTTTCCTACGAGCAGTACTTC | CSAPQGLAGGRLLSYEQYF | TRBJ2-7 | NA | TRBV20-1 | TRBD2
TGTGCCAGCAGCCCCCGTGGAGGGGTGGTCTACGAGCAGTACTTC | CASSPRGGVVYEQYF | TRBJ2-7 | NA | TRBV7-9 | NA
TGTGCCAGCAGTGAATTCCGAGGGGGACAGGGGGCAAGAAGAAACACCATATATTTT | CASSEFRGGQGARRNTIYF | TRBJ1-3 | many | TRBV25-1 | TRBD1
TGCGCCAGCAGCCCTGCGGACGGCTACACCGGGGAGCTGTTTTTT | CASSPADGYTGELFF | TRBJ2-2 | few | TRBV4-1 | NA